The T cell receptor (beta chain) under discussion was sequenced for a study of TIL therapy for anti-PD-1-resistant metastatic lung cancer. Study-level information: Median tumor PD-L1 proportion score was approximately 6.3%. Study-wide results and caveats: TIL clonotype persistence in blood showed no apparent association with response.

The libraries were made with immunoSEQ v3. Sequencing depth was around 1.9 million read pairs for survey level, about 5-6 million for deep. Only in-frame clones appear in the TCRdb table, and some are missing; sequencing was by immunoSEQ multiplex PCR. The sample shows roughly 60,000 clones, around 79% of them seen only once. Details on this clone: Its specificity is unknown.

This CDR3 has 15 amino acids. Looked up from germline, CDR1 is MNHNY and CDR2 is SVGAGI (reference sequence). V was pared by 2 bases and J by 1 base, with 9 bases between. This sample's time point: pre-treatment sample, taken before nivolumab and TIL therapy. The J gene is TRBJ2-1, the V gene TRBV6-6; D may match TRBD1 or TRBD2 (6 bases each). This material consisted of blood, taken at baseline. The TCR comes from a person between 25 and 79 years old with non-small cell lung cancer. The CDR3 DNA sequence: TGTGCCAGCAGTTACGGGGGGCCTTCCTACAATGAGCAGTTCTTC. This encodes CASSYGGPSYNEQFF.